A single sample is the source of the 3 T cell receptor beta chains below, sequenced in a study of blood T cell repertoires in COVID-19. Using immunoSEQ multiplex PCR, the repertoire was profiled, and TCRdb retains in-frame clones only, with some absent. Among 130,000 or so clones, roughly 88% were seen once, and the ten largest hold approximately 1.5%. The sample comprised peripheral blood. The receptors derive from a woman aged 60 to 75 with acute or convalescent COVID-19.

This chain joins TRBV28 and TRBJ1-5; D is perhaps TRBD1 (6 bases). The germline CDR1 and CDR2 sequences are MDHEN and SYDVKM. Trimming cost V 2 bases and J 7 bases, with 21 bases left between them. The length of the CDR3 is 17 residues. The CDR3 sequence is CASSLLTPQGTGQPQHF. Written as DNA, the CDR3 is TGTGCCAGCAGTTTACTTACCCCACAGGGTACAGGCCAGCCCCAGCATTTT.

This clone showed up just a few times. The CDR3 here is CASSPRTGLTEAFF. CDR3 bases: TGTGCCAGCTCACCTCGGACAGGCCTCACTGAAGCTTTCTTT. The chain has TRBV18 and TRBJ1-1; 7 positions match TRBD1. CDR1 and CDR2 from the germline V gene are KGHSH and LQKENI. The CDR3 covers 14 residues. Trimming took 3 bases from V and 4 from J; bases not matched to a gene: 5. Using reference TRBV18 and TRBJ1-1 for the parts outside the CDR3, the full variable domain is NAGVMQNPRHLVRRRGQEARLRCSPMKGHSHVYWYRQLPEEGLKFMVYLQKENIIDESGMPKERFSAEFPKEGPSILRIQQVVRGDSAAYFCASSPRTGLTEAFFGQGTRLTVV.

The chain links TRBV19 to TRBJ2-3, with unresolved D. The CDR3 runs 13 residues. Germline CDR1 is LNHDA and CDR2 is SQIVND (reference sequence). The V gene lost 5 bases and the J gene lost 5 bases, with 11 bases spanning the gap. In DNA form, the CDR3 reads TGTGCCAGTAGTCCTGGTCACATAGATACGCAGTATTTT. It yields the protein CASSPGHIDTQYF.